The sequence of this T cell receptor (beta chain) was determined in a study of T cells expressing NK-cell markers. The CDR3 totals 15 residues. TCRdb derives one entry per CDR3 protein from the 5' RACE reads, leaving out DNA. The sample holds a few hundred thousand distinct CDR3 sequences. This sequence joins TRBV12-3 or TRBV12-4 and TRBJ2-1; TCRdb selects TRBD1, and the lack of DNA leaves this call unchecked. The sequence derives from a man aged 18-75 years in good health. The sample was blood T cells: a sorted CD56 or NKG2C T cell subset, CD4+ or CD8+ T cells, or bulk PBMC T cells (not recorded which). The CDR3: CASTIFKGGPNEQFF.